These T cell receptor beta chains were read from a single sample in a study of cytomegalovirus exposure and HLA in healthy donors. Method: immunoSEQ multiplex PCR; TCRdb's copy keeps in-frame clones and lacks some. The data contain 200,000 to 250,000 clones, roughly 70% of them singletons. The sequencing sample was made of PBMCs. The receptors come from a man in his forties in good health and CMV-seropositive. Each CDR3 is given with its conserved first and last residue. D genes are given only for firm matches. Part of the rows lack a size; the others show once, few, many or a class for expanded clones.

CDR3: CASSPAGTYGEQYF
DNA: TGTGCCAGCTCACCGGCAGGGACATACGGCGAGCAGTACTTC
J: TRBJ2-7
V: TRBV18
D: .
size: .

CDR3: CASSLDYNTDTQYF
DNA: TGTGCCAGCAGCTTAGACTACAACACAGATACGCAGTATTTT
J: TRBJ2-3
V: TRBV7-6
D: .
size: few

CDR3: CSVIGPGASYEQYF
DNA: TGCAGCGTTATAGGGCCAGGGGCCTCCTACGAGCAGTACTTC
J: TRBJ2-7
V: TRBV29-1
D: .
size: .

CDR3: CASSLDRGNQPQHF
DNA: TGTGCCAGCAGCCTGGACAGGGGCAATCAGCCCCAGCATTTT
J: TRBJ1-5
V: TRBV11-2
D: TRBD1
size: .

CDR3: CASSWEGSANEKLFF
DNA: TGTGCCAGCAGCTGGGAGGGATCAGCTAATGAAAAACTGTTTTTT
J: TRBJ1-4
V: TRBV6-1
D: .
size: few

CDR3: CASSISGNTIYF
DNA: TGTGCCAGCAGCATCAGTGGAAACACCATATATTTT
J: TRBJ1-3
V: TRBV11-2
D: .
size: .

CDR3: CASSLVGTGSAKGYGYTF
DNA: TGTGCCAGCAGCTTGGTCGGGACAGGCTCAGCAAAAGGGTATGGCTACACCTTC
J: TRBJ1-2
V: TRBV5-5
D: TRBD1
size: .

CDR3: CASSLSTSGDQETQYF
DNA: TGCGCCAGCAGCTTGAGCACTAGCGGGGACCAAGAGACCCAGTACTTC
J: TRBJ2-5
V: TRBV5-1
D: TRBD2
size: few

CDR3: CASSFMVAGVGNEQFF
DNA: TGTGCCAGCAGCTTCATGGTGGCGGGGGTGGGGAATGAGCAGTTCTTC
J: TRBJ2-1
V: TRBV7-2
D: TRBD2
size: .

CDR3: CASSPLIPDSGGSADGGDTQYF
DNA: TGTGCCAGCAGTCCCCTTATCCCGGACAGCGGGGGTTCCGCGGACGGAGGAGATACGCAGTATTTT
J: TRBJ2-3
V: TRBV27
D: TRBD2
size: once

CDR3: CASRGTSGDYEQYF
DNA: TGTGCCAGCAGAGGGACTAGCGGGGACTACGAGCAGTACTTC
J: TRBJ2-7
V: TRBV6-5
D: TRBD2
size: .

CDR3: CAISDQAGPTDTQYF
DNA: TGTGCCATCAGTGATCAGGCAGGGCCCACAGATACGCAGTATTTT
J: TRBJ2-3
V: TRBV10-3
D: .
size: .

CDR3: CASSPLPGQINEKLFF
DNA: TGTGCCAGCAGCCCCCTCCCGGGACAGATTAATGAAAAACTGTTTTTT
J: TRBJ1-4
V: TRBV7-8
D: TRBD1
size: .

CDR3: CASSYPVGEQYF
DNA: TGTGCCAGCAGTTACCCGGTTGGCGAGCAGTACTTC
J: TRBJ2-7
V: TRBV6-5
D: .
size: few

CDR3: CASSIVGSGEQFF
DNA: TGTGCCAGTAGTATAGTAGGGAGCGGTGAGCAGTTCTTC
J: TRBJ2-1
V: TRBV19
D: .
size: .

CDR3: CASSQSDRGQTYEQYF
DNA: TGCGCCAGCAGTCAATCCGACAGGGGGCAAACCTACGAGCAGTACTTC
J: TRBJ2-7
V: TRBV23-1
D: TRBD1
size: .

CDR3: CASTHNSETQYF
DNA: TGTGCCAGCACCCATAACTCAGAGACCCAGTACTTC
J: TRBJ2-5
V: TRBV11-2
D: .
size: .